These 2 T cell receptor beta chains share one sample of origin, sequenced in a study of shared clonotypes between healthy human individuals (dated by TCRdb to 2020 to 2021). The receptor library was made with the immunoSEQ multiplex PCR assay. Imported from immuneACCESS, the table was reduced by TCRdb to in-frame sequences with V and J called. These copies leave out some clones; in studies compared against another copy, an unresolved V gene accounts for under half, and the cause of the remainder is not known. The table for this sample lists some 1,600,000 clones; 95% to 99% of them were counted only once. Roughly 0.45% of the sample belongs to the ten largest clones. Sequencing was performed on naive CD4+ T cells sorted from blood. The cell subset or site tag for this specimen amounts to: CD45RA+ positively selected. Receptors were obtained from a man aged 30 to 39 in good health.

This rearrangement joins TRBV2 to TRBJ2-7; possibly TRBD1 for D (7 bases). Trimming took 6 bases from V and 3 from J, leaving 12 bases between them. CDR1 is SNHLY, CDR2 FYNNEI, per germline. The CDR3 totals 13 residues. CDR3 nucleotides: TGTGCCAGCAGGACAGGGAGGTACTACGAGCAGTACTTC. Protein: CASRTGRYYEQYF. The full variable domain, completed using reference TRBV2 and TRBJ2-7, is EPEVTQTPSHQVTQMGQEVILRCVPISNHLYFYWYRQILGQKVEFLVSFYNNEISEKSEIFDDQFSVERPDGSNFTLKIRSTKLEDSAMYFCASRTGRYYEQYFGPGTRLTVT.

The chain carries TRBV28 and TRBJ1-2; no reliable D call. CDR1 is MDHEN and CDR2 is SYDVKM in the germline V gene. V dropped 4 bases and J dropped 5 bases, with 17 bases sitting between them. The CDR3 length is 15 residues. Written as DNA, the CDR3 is TGTGCCAGCAGTTCCCGCGGACGGCTATTTTATGGCTACACCTTC. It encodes CASSSRGRLFYGYTF.